The 2 T cell receptor beta chains presented below share a single source sample, sequenced in a study of CD8+ T cells in alopecia areata. The authors extracted RNA and reverse transcribed it into cDNA as the sequencing template. Clones were read by immunoSEQ multiplex PCR, and TCRdb kept only the in-frame ones, dropping some. The sample yields 120,000 or so clones, about 60% seen once. Input material: CD4+ T cells sorted from blood. These receptors were collected from a human donor in good health.

The V and J genes are TRBV5-1 and TRBJ2-3; 10 bases are a match to TRBD2. The CDR3 is made up of 17 amino acids. CDR1 is SGHRS, CDR2 YFSETQ, per germline. V dropped 4 bases and J dropped 5; count of bases not matched to a gene: 13. The DNA of the CDR3 is TGCGCCAGCAGCCCAACCCTAAGCGGGGGGGCTGAAGATACGCAGTATTTT. Encoded protein: CASSPTLSGGAEDTQYF.

The chain uses TRBV29-1 and TRBJ2-3, with 11 positions matching TRBD1. There are 14 residues in the CDR3. Germline CDR1 SQVTM, CDR2 ANQGSEA. Losses at the gene ends were 6 bases for V and 4 bases for J; bases not matched to a gene: 6. Written as DNA, the CDR3 is TGCAGCGTCTACGGACAGGGGGCACCAGATACGCAGTATTTT. This encodes CSVYGQGAPDTQYF.